This T cell receptor (beta chain) was observed in a study of blood T cell repertoires in COVID-19. Sequenced by immunoSEQ multiplex PCR; TCRdb stores in-frame clones only, minus some. The sample lists roughly 250,000 clones, 88% occurring once. The CDR3 spans 14 residues. CDR1 and CDR2 from the germline V gene are SGHTA and FQGTGA. V gave up 6 bases and J gave up 6 bases; unmatched junction bases: 8. The sample taken for sequencing was peripheral blood. The sequence was collected from a man aged 55 to 70 who had recovered from COVID-19. The chain links TRBV7-3 to TRBJ2-7; 10 positions agree with TRBD1. Written as DNA, the CDR3 is TGTGCCAGCAGTACCCGGACAGGGGGGAGCGAGCAGTACTTC. As protein: CASSTRTGGSEQYF.